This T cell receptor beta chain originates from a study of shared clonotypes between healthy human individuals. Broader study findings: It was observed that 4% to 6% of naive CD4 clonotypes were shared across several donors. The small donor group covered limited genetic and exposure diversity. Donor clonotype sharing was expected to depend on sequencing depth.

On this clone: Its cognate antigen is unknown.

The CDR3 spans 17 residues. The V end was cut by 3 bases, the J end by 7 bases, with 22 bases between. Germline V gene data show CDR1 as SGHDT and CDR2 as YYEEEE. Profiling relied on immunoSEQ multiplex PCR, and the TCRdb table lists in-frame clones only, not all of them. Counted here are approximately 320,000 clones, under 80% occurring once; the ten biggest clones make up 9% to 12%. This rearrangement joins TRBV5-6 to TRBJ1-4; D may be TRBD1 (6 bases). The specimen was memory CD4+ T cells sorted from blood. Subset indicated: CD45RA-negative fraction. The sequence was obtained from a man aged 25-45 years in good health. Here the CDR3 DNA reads TGTGCCAGCAGCTCCGTAACAAGACAGGCCCCTGTTGAAAAACTGTTTTTT. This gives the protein CASSSVTRQAPVEKLFF. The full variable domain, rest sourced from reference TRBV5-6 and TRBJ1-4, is DAGVTQSPTHLIKTRGQQVTLRCSPKSGHDTVSWYQQALGQGPQFIFQYYEEEERQRGNFPDRFSGHQFPNYSSELNVNALLLGDSALYLCASSSVTRQAPVEKLFFGSGTQLSVL.